The source of this T cell receptor beta chain is a study of cytomegalovirus exposure and HLA in healthy donors (dated by TCRdb to 2016 to 2017). Some background on the complete study: In an earlier analysis of some 610 of the donors, 276 Gb of sequence data and some 100 million unique TCR beta sequences from 180 million or so T cells were reported. The later analysis used no new phenotypic data to find candidate immune exposures, relying instead on TCR beta sequences and their occurrence across donors. HLA typing included class I and class II loci at four-digit resolution. High-throughput TCR immunosequencing, statistical association of individual TCRs with disease status, and machine learning were combined to predict cytomegalovirus infection status. The number of donors typed differed by locus, with roughly 620-630 for A, B, C, DRB1 and DQB1, more than 500 for DQA1, over 600 for DPA1, and about 450 for DPB1. A separate validation cohort of 100 to 150 different subjects was used in addition to the 666-subject first cohort. Because of strong linkage in the cohort, five DR-DQ haplotypes were treated as single units for association and clustering. A later genetic analysis took genome-wide SNP genotypes for about three fifths of the 666 donors and used that subset as a discovery cohort. An earlier analysis of 500 to 650 of the donors applied high-throughput TCR beta sequencing to assess whether each TCR beta V gene segment acted as functional or pseudogenic. Donor age, sex, ethnicity and CMV serostatus were collected together with the repertoire data. The T cell repertoires of 666 subjects were profiled by immunosequencing and related to cytomegalovirus serostatus. Among 300 to 500 genotyped donors of the cohort, an average of about 240,000 unique TCR beta nucleotide sequences was sequenced per donor, of which about 18% were non-productive. To study patterns of TCR occurrence, a later analysis re-analyzed previously published TCR beta repertoires from around 700 donors and added high-resolution HLA genotyping. An early release that covered about 600 HLA-typed donors contained about 290 gigabases of sequencing data and around 85 million unique TCR sequences. All discovery cohort repertoires had been generated using a single sequencing platform. The aim of the study was to test whether cataloging public T cell receptors could identify signatures of past pathogen exposure. The genetic ancestry cluster associated with self-reported Caucasian donors included about four fifths of the 398 genotyped donors. The full study reports these points: A cluster of highly shared sequence variants was judged likely to be a technical artifact of the sequencing pipeline. While some public TCRs were present in many individuals, most TCR sequences turned up only very rarely across donors. It was suggested by the authors that the approach could potentially be generalized to other disease states and immunological phenotypes. In this cohort, only TCR beta chains were sequenced, and detectable features were limited by the absence of alpha or paired-chain data. In vitro tests confirmed that three of the cytomegalovirus-associated TCR beta chains recognize cytomegalovirus antigens. A further reported finding was that TCR beta sequences accurately predicted the HLA-A and HLA-B alleles for most subjects in the first cohort. A later analysis reported that several top co-occurrence clusters appeared linked to parvovirus B19, influenza, CMV and Epstein-Barr virus. Approximately 16 rarely observed V segments, including chromosome 9 orphons, were excluded from the earlier analysis of several hundred of the donors because counts were too low. The classifier was reported to diagnose cytomegalovirus status with high specificity and sensitivity in both the original and validation cohorts. An earlier analysis of 587 of the donors showed that most TCR beta V segments appeared in productive rearrangements either about 90% or about 30% of the time, which broadly matched IMGT annotations. The presence/absence analyses assumed that sequencing depth was roughly uniform across donors, and that assumption may not be true. When HLA alleles, especially DR and DQ, strongly co-occurred, attributing TCR associations to individual alleles was difficult. Compared with the roughly 670-donor mean, donors in an Asian-associated ancestry cluster had fewer N-insertions in productive TCRs, according to a later genetic analysis. A later analysis found that most CMV-associated TCR beta chains appeared HLA-restricted, with HLA associations seemingly driven largely by CMV exposure. A total of 164 TCR beta chains were listed by the study as associated with cytomegalovirus. Correlated functional status among segregating V segments might be attributable to linkage disequilibrium, but an unknown experimental factor could not be ruled out. Because HLA typing was unavailable for some donors at each locus, only the typed subset was used in association tests. For the cohort, immune exposure information was limited to CMV serostatus. In a later analysis, TCR association rates were found to vary across HLA loci, with the most associated TCRs seen for DRB1 alleles and the fewest for HLA-C alleles. In a later analysis, HLA-associated TCR beta chains were found to be more clonally expanded and to have lower generation probabilities than equally common non-associated chains. Some IMGT-functional V segments, including TRBV6-2 and TRBV6-3, could not be told apart with the 87-base-pair reads, so those segments were excluded. At a false discovery rate of 0.05, a later analysis linked roughly 17,000 TCR beta sequences to specific HLA alleles. In a later genetic analysis, a missense DCLRE1C variant was associated with V-gene and J-gene trimming of TCR beta chains, and the association was replicated in an independent cohort.

The library came from the immunoSEQ multiplex PCR assay. The multiplex PCR relied on a mix of 60 forward primers for TCR Vbeta segments and 13 reverse primers for TCR Jbeta segments. The CDR3 region of rearranged TCR beta genes was amplified from genomic DNA by a multiplex PCR assay. The amplified TCR beta libraries were sequenced on the Illumina HiSeq System as 87-base-pair reads. Under the source paper's analysis protocol: A later analysis tallied about 77 million unique TCR beta chains across the 640 or so repertoires, and around 12 million of those chains were shared by two or more donors. To remove PCR and sequencing errors, raw reads were error-corrected and collapsed into unique sequences using a nearest-neighbor algorithm that merged closely related sequences. CDR3 sequences were aligned to IMGT reference sequences to assign V, D and J gene segments. For a sequence to be retained, a match of at least six nucleotides to both a V gene segment and a J gene segment was required. Rearrangements were called productive when the CDR3 lacked stop codons and stayed in frame with V and J; all others were non-productive. Following IMGT convention, CDR3 was defined as the stretch from the second conserved V-encoded cysteine to the conserved J-encoded phenylalanine. Sequences without an unambiguous match to a single V gene segment were excluded from the earlier analysis of almost 600 of the donors. An earlier analysis of some 500 of the donors classified V segments as functional when productive rearrangements were above 56.7% and as segregating when the standard deviation between donors was above 5%. A statistical classification framework was built to diagnose cytomegalovirus status from the catalog of TCR beta chain sequences. A later analysis assigned V and J genes by comparing TCR nucleotide sequences with IMGT/GENE-DB human TR gene sequences. In a later analysis, CDR3 sequences and most-parsimonious VDJ recombination scenarios were assigned using the TCRdist pipeline. In a later analysis, each TCR beta chain was defined by its CDR3 amino acid sequence together with its V-gene family, and reads lacking a unique V-gene family were excluded. A later analysis removed roughly 590 highly shared, low-generation-probability nucleotide sequences to deal with suspected cross-contamination and a sequencing artifact. In a later analysis, a clonal expansion index for each public chain was calculated from normalized within-repertoire ranks of inferred template counts. In a later analysis, generation probabilities were computed using a VDJ recombination model fitted to out-of-frame rearrangements, and the results were checked against IGoR. In a later analysis, TCR-TCR, TCR-HLA and TCR-CMV co-occurrence was scored with hypergeometric tests, and a repertoire-size bias correction was applied to TCR pairs. In a later analysis, false discovery rates were estimated by permuting HLA or CMV assignments 20 times. In a later analysis, co-occurring TCRs were grouped with DBSCAN, and TCRdist sequence similarity was added when clustering was performed within HLA-allele-positive subsets. Repertoires with fewer than 30,000 or more than 120,000 public chains, plus five repertoires with anomalous nucleotide sharing, were excluded from co-occurrence clustering. TCRdb took this table from immuneACCESS and kept in-frame rearrangements with V and J called. Such tables lack part of the clones; where checked against another copy, unresolved V genes explain under half of the gap, and the rest is unexplained. V, J and clone size reflect that table, while D and trimming were determined from the DNA. A total of some 120,000 clones appear in this sample, about 86% of them only once. The top ten constitute 2% to 2.5% of the sample.

V loses 5 bases of germline sequence and J loses 8 bases, and the interval between the two ends is 15 bases. The CDR3 runs 14 residues from the cysteine to the phenylalanine. Only the CDR3 DNA stays, 42 bases, in frame from base 1. Per the germline V gene, SGHTA is the CDR1 and FQGTGA is the CDR2. The cohort comprised more than 550 healthy bone marrow donors. At the time of sampling, all cohort members were nominally healthy, though unrecorded immune exposures were likely present. The donor tested CMV seronegative, placing the donor among the 350 or so seronegative members of the cohort. A peripheral blood sample was provided by each donor, and peripheral blood mononuclear cells were used for TCR beta sequencing. Genomic DNA was extracted from the blood cell samples with the Qiagen DNeasy Blood Extraction Kit. This clone was recorded only once. This receptor's antigen is unknown. Base qualities are not at hand, and no much larger clone is one base apart.

The V and J genes are TRBV7-3 and TRBJ1-4; perhaps TRBD1 is the D gene, with 6 bases matching. Sequenced material: PBMCs. The TCR was taken from a woman aged 40 to 50 in good health and CMV-seronegative. The DNA sequence is given as TGTGCCAGCAGCCAAGACAGGTGGACCGAAAAACTGTTTTTT. The resulting protein is CASSQDRWTEKLFF.